This T cell receptor beta chain emerged from a study of T cells expressing NK-cell markers. Across the whole study: Repertoires of TCR beta were obtained from T cells sorted as CD3+CD56+NKG2C+, CD3+CD56+NKG2C- and CD3+CD56-NKG2C+. One of the eight sequenced donors was seronegative, whereas the other seven were HCMV-seropositive.

Using the 5' RACE reads, TCRdb records one entry per CDR3 protein without DNA. The table for this sample gives more than 400,000 distinct CDR3 sequences. This CDR3 is built from 17 residues. Regarding this clonotype: Its antigen is not identified.

Points from the study as a whole: Expanded clones of NKG2C+ T cells had an unclear HCMV specificity. These clonotypes also led the CD3+CD56-NKG2C+ fraction in four donors.

The sample consisted of blood T cells: a sorted CD56 or NKG2C T cell subset, CD4+ or CD8+ T cells, or bulk PBMC T cells (not recorded which). The receptor was isolated from a woman between 18 and 70 years old in good health. The chain is built from TRBV12-3 or TRBV12-4 and TRBJ2-3; TCRdb picks TRBD2, but there is no DNA to check that call. This CDR3 is CASSFRLVPLDTDTQYF.